Below are 26 T cell receptor beta chains sequenced from a single sample in a study of blood T cell repertoires in COVID-19. Repertoires were generated with immunoSEQ multiplex PCR, while TCRdb's copy carries only in-frame clones and drops some. Counted here are 210,000 or so clones, 85% to 90% occurring once; the ten biggest clones make up 3% to 3.5%. The specimen sequenced was PBMCs or T cells enriched from blood (not recorded which). Every receptor here comes from a woman aged 45-65 years in a cohort exposed to, infected with or recovered from COVID-19 (not recorded which).

CDR3 in DNA: TGTGCCAGCAGCTCCCGGGTAGGGGGACAGGGCTATGGCTACACCTTC. Its translation is CASSSRVGGQGYGYTF. This sequence joins TRBV7-6 and TRBJ1-2; 9 bases align to TRBD1. CDR1 and CDR2 (germline): SGHVS, FNYEAQ. The CDR3 runs to 16 residues. After removal of 4 bases from V and 4 bases from J, the junction contained 10 bases not matched to a gene.

A few counts support this clone. The rearrangement joins TRBV2 to TRBJ1-5; D not certain. The CDR3 has 16 residues. V dropped 1 base and J dropped 3 bases, with 13 bases sitting between them. Germline V gene lookup returns CDR1 SNHLY and CDR2 FYNNEI. CDR3 protein: CASSEGTSKPNQPQHF. The CDR3 nucleotides read TGTGCCAGCAGTGAAGGAACAAGTAAACCCAATCAGCCCCAGCATTTT.

This chain joins TRBV2 and TRBJ1-1, with a weak D call TRBD1 (6 bases). The CDR3 loop spans 13 amino acids. With 7 bases removed from V and 1 base from J, the gap between germline ends came to 10 bases. The V gene's germline CDR1 is SNHLY and CDR2 FYNNEI. The CDR3 reads CASKGQSNTEAFF. The DNA for the CDR3 is TGTGCCAGCAAAGGACAGTCGAACACTGAAGCTTTCTTT.

This chain joins TRBV27 and TRBJ2-2, with 7 bases that match TRBD1. Germline V CDR1 and CDR2: MNHEY, SMNVEV (reference sequence). The CDR3 is 13 residues long. V was pared by 8 bases and J by 6 bases, with 6 bases of the junction left unmatched. The CDR3 bases are TGTGCCAGCTCGCCGACAGGGCCCGGGGAGCTGTTTTTT. Translation gives CASSPTGPGELFF.

The chain is built from TRBV4-1 and TRBJ2-5, with 9 bases lining up with TRBD1. The CDR3 length is 15 residues. Per the germline V gene, CDR1 is MGHRA and CDR2 is YSYEKL. The junction had 8 bases not matched to a gene; V was cut back by 4 bases and J by 5 bases. The CDR3 nucleotides read TGCGCCAGCAGCCCACAAGGACAGGGGACCGAGACCCAGTACTTC. Residues: CASSPQGQGTETQYF.

This chain links TRBV7-8 with TRBJ2-7, with 8 bases fitting TRBD1. Germline V lookup: CDR1 SGHVS, CDR2 FQNEAQ. J gave up 2 bases and V 5 bases, and 8 bases lay outside the gene matches. The CDR3 extends over 15 amino acids. CDR3 bases: TGTGCCAGCAGCCCCCGGGACAGGCAAGCCTACGAGCAGTACTTC. Translation gives CASSPRDRQAYEQYF.

The rearrangement links TRBV27 to TRBJ1-6; TRBD1 matches 8 bases. CDR1 and CDR2 (germline): MNHEY, SMNVEV (reference sequence). CDR3 length equals 14 residues. The V segment lost 3 bases and the J segment 10 bases; nucleotides outside the gene matches: 5. The CDR3 DNA reads TGTGCCAGCAGTTTGATAGACAGGGGCTCACCCCTCCACTTT. Its protein is CASSLIDRGSPLHF.

This sequence joins TRBV6-5 and TRBJ2-7; 11 nucleotides match TRBD2. The CDR3 spans 15 residues. CDR1 is MNHEY and CDR2 is SVGAGI in the germline V gene. With V trimmed by 4 bases and J by 0 bases, 2 bases remained unmatched. The CDR3 sequence: CASSFSGGVSYEQYF. CDR3 DNA: TGTGCCAGCAGTTTTAGCGGGGGGGTCTCCTACGAGCAGTACTTC.

This rearrangement joins TRBV5-5 to TRBJ1-5; 7 nucleotides agree with TRBD1. CDR3 size: 14 residues. Germline CDR1 and CDR2: SGHKS and YYEKEE (reference sequence). J gave up 7 bases and V 4 bases, and 8 bases lay outside the gene matches. This CDR3 reads CASSRWGQSQPQHF. CDR3 nucleotides: TGTGCCAGCAGCCGGTGGGGACAGTCACAGCCCCAGCATTTT.

In its sample, this clone was seen once. The chain has TRBV6-5 and TRBJ2-5, with 7 bases aligning to TRBD2. CDR3 length equals 15 residues. Trimming removed 0 bases from V and 4 bases from J; junction bases left unmatched: 5. The germline CDR1 and CDR2 sequences are MNHEY and SVGAGI. The CDR3 nucleotides read TGTGCCAGCAGTTACTCCGGGACTATCAGAGAGACCCAGTACTTC. Translation: CASSYSGTIRETQYF.

The gene calls are TRBV30 and TRBJ2-1, with 7 bases identical to TRBD2. The CDR3 runs 14 residues. CDR1 and CDR2 (germline): GTSNPN, SVGIG (reference sequence). Trimming at V came to 4 bases and at J to 4 bases, leaving 7 bases not matched to a gene. CDR3 DNA: TGTGCCTGGAAATCAGCCGGGGGGTACAATGAGCAGTTCTTC. It specifies CAWKSAGGYNEQFF. Filled out from reference TRBV30 and TRBJ2-1, the complete variable domain reads SQTIHQWPATLVQPVGSPLSLECTVEGTSNPNLYWYRQAAGRGLQLLFYSVGIGQISSEVPQNLSASRPQDRQFILSSKKLLLSDSGFYLCAWKSAGGYNEQFFGPGTRLTVL.

This clone was counted a single time. The chain links TRBV4-1 to TRBJ2-5, with 11 bases identical to TRBD2. This CDR3 is 20 amino acids long. V lost 1 base, J lost 3 bases, and 16 bases stayed unmatched. In germline, CDR1 is MGHRA, CDR2 YSYEKL. CDR3 region: CASSQGISGGAWEREETQYF. The CDR3 DNA is TGCGCCAGCAGCCAAGGAATTAGCGGGGGGGCCTGGGAACGAGAAGAGACCCAGTACTTC.

This clone showed up just a few times. CDR3 in DNA: TGTGCCAGCAGTGAAAGGGGGCAGGGCGAAGTCTATGGCTACACCTTC. Its translation is CASSERGQGEVYGYTF. The rearrangement links TRBV2 to TRBJ1-2; 7 nucleotides match TRBD1. V dropped 2 bases and J dropped 4; count of bases not matched to a gene: 10. Germline lookup yields CDR1 SNHLY and CDR2 FYNNEI. The length of the CDR3 is 16 residues.

The DNA for the CDR3 is TGCGCCAGCAGCTTGCAGGACACCAACTACGAGCAGTACTTC. This gives the protein CASSLQDTNYEQYF. The rearrangement uses TRBV5-1 and TRBJ2-7; tentatively, D is TRBD1 (5 bases). This CDR3 has 14 residues. Trimming removed 1 base at V and 3 bases at J, with 11 bases between. The V gene's germline CDR1 is SGHRS and CDR2 YFSETQ.

The table lists this clone with many counts. The rearrangement joins TRBV4-2 to TRBJ1-2, with 7 bases matching TRBD1. The V segment lost 2 bases and the J segment 2 bases; nucleotides outside the gene matches: 8. The CDR3 has 16 amino acids. Germline V lookup: CDR1 LGHNA, CDR2 YNFKEQ. As DNA, the CDR3 is TGTGCCAGCAGCCAAACAGGGTCGGGACAGAACTATGGCTACACCTTC. Encoded protein: CASSQTGSGQNYGYTF.

This chain joins TRBV7-3 and TRBJ2-3; 7 bases map to TRBD2. V lost 5 bases and J lost 4; bases outside the gene matches: 9. CDR3 size: 15 residues. CDR1 and CDR2 from the germline V gene are SGHTA and FQGTGA. The CDR3 region is CASSPYQRGADTQYF. CDR3 coding DNA: TGTGCCAGCAGCCCCTACCAGCGGGGCGCAGATACGCAGTATTTT. The full variable domain, completed using reference TRBV7-3 and TRBJ2-3, is GAGVSQTPSNKVTEKGKYVELRCDPISGHTALYWYRQSLGQGPEFLIYFQGTGAADDSGLPNDRFFAVRPEGSVSTLKIQRTERGDSAVYLCASSPYQRGADTQYFGPGTRLTVL.

The genes are TRBV5-4 and TRBJ2-7, with TRBD2 identical over 7 bases. This CDR3 spans 14 amino acids. J lost 3 bases, V lost 1 base, and 4 bases had no gene match. Germline V gives CDR1 SGHNT, CDR2 YYREEE (reference sequence). DNA for the CDR3: TGTGCCAGCAGCTTGCAGGGAGGGGACTACGAGCAGTACTTC. It encodes CASSLQGGDYEQYF.

The rearrangement uses TRBV18 and TRBJ2-5, with 10 bases lining up with TRBD2. After removal of 3 bases from V and 4 bases from J, the junction contained 5 bases not matched to a gene. Germline V gene data show CDR1 as KGHSH and CDR2 as LQKENI. There are 15 residues in the CDR3. The CDR3 region is CASSPPSGGTETQYF. DNA for the CDR3: TGTGCCAGCTCACCCCCTAGCGGGGGTACAGAGACCCAGTACTTC.

The chain uses TRBV4-1 and TRBJ2-7, with 8 bases fitting TRBD1. The V gene's germline CDR1 is MGHRA and CDR2 YSYEKL. The CDR3 extends over 14 amino acids. V lost 1 base to trimming and J lost 5 bases; unmatched junction nucleotides: 4. CDR3 sequence: CASSQATGGHEQYF. The DNA for the CDR3 is TGCGCCAGCAGCCAAGCAACAGGGGGTCACGAGCAGTACTTC.

V usage is TRBV5-6 and J usage is TRBJ2-1; TRBD2 matches at 13 bases. Germline V gene data show CDR1 as SGHDT and CDR2 as YYEEEE. There are 16 residues in the CDR3. Trimming cost V 4 bases and J 10 bases; bases outside gene matches: 11. The CDR3: CASSAAGTSGAGEQFF. CDR3 nucleotide sequence: TGTGCCAGCAGCGCTGCCGGGACTAGCGGGGCCGGGGAGCAGTTCTTC.

The gene calls are TRBV29-1 and TRBJ2-5; 7 bases fit TRBD1. Germline CDR1 SQVTM, CDR2 ANQGSEA. J was trimmed by 3 bases and V by 2 bases; bases with no gene match: 3. The CDR3 loop spans 13 amino acids. The CDR3, as DNA: TGCAGCGTTGAACTTGACAGGGAAGAGACCCAGTACTTC. Its protein product is CSVELDREETQYF.

This clone is a singleton in its sample. The V call is TRBV5-4, the J call TRBJ2-7, with 7 bases identical to TRBD1. This CDR3 comprises 15 residues. Germline V gene lookup returns CDR1 SGHNT and CDR2 YYREEE (reference sequence). The ends lost 1 base at V and 3 bases at J; junction bases unmatched: 7. The CDR3 sequence is CASSLSTGNRYEQYF. Here the CDR3 DNA reads TGTGCCAGCAGCTTGTCGACAGGGAATCGCTACGAGCAGTACTTC.

J is TRBJ2-1 and V is TRBV11-2; TRBD2 matches at 9 bases. The CDR3 has 16 amino acids. Germline values: CDR1 SGHAT, CDR2 FQNNGV. V lost 4 bases, J lost 4 bases, and 8 bases stayed unmatched. The CDR3 protein is CASSSMAGGPYNEQFF. CDR3 coding DNA: TGTGCCAGCAGCTCCATGGCGGGGGGGCCTTACAATGAGCAGTTCTTC.

This sequence joins TRBV9 and TRBJ2-1, with D hard to call. From germline, CDR1 is SGDLS and CDR2 YYNGEE. The CDR3 covers 13 residues. The V and J ends lost 4 bases and 4 bases respectively, with 9 bases between them. The CDR3 DNA follows: TGTGCCAGCAGCCCGAGGTTATACAATGAGCAGTTCTTC. It codes for CASSPRLYNEQFF.

V and J are TRBV9 and TRBJ1-1; possible D gene TRBD1, 6 bases. V shed 2 bases and J shed 1 base, with 6 bases lying between them. CDR1 SGDLS and CDR2 YYNGEE come from the germline V gene. The CDR3 totals 13 residues. As DNA, the CDR3 is TGTGCCAGCAGCGTCAGGGGGAACACTGAAGCTTTCTTT. Its translation: CASSVRGNTEAFF.

The chain recombines TRBV5-1 with TRBJ1-5; the D is unclear. The CDR3 is made up of 15 amino acids. Germline V gene lookup returns CDR1 SGHRS and CDR2 YFSETQ. With 2 bases removed from V and 6 bases from J, the gap between germline ends came to 15 bases. The CDR3 here is CASSFTGIRGQPQHF. The CDR3 DNA follows: TGCGCCAGCAGCTTTACGGGGATTCGGGGTCAGCCCCAGCATTTT.